One and the same sample provided the 17 T cell receptor beta chains below, sequenced in a study of graft-versus-host responses after intestinal transplantation. Method: immunoSEQ multiplex PCR; TCRdb's copy keeps in-frame clones and lacks some. The table has 12,000 or so clones, approximately 35% seen once. Plates contained about 200,000 CFSE-labeled responder cells and about 200,000 irradiated, violet-dye-labeled stimulator cells. The source was alloreactive CD8+ T cells from a mixed lymphocyte reaction culture, collected before intestinal transplant. As to subset: CFSE-low proliferating T cells sorted from roughly six-day pre-transplant mixed lymphocyte reaction (GvH or HvG direction). Receptors originate from a human patient who received an intestinal transplant.

The V call is TRBV11-1, the J call TRBJ2-5; the D is unclear. The CDR3 runs 14 residues. Germline CDR1 and CDR2: SGHAT and FQDESV (reference sequence). Trimming cost V 5 bases and J 5 bases, with 15 bases left between them. CDR3 in amino acids: CASSPQLAFETQYF. The CDR3, as DNA: TGTGCCAGCAGCCCCCAACTGGCTTTCGAGACCCAGTACTTC.

This sequence joins TRBV6-5 and TRBJ1-1; 7 bases match TRBD1. Germline V gives CDR1 MNHEY, CDR2 SVGAGI. The trim removed 7 bases at V and 1 base at J, leaving 6 bases unmatched. The CDR3 length is 14 residues. The CDR3 coding sequence is TGTGCCAGCACAGGGGGAAGAGGGAACACTGAAGCTTTCTTT. Translated, it gives CASTGGRGNTEAFF.

V usage is TRBV5-6 and J usage is TRBJ2-5, with D possibly being TRBD1 (6 bases). The J call is doubtful: the DNA matches TRBJ2-7 better. Looked up from germline, CDR1 is SGHDT and CDR2 is YYEEEE. CDR3 length: 14 residues. CDR3 DNA: TGTGCCAGCAGCTTCCCAGGGGAGCACTACGAGCAGTACTTC. Translated, it gives CASSFPGEHYEQYF.

This clone was detected a few times. The CDR3 protein is CASKGWGLSGELFF. For the CDR3, the DNA is TGTGCGTCTAAGGGGTGGGGCTTGTCCGGGGAGCTGTTTTTT. The chain recombines TRBV19 with TRBJ2-2; weak D call: TRBD1 (5 bases). CDR1 and CDR2 (germline): LNHDA, SQIVND (reference sequence). The CDR3 spans 14 residues.

The chain has TRBV29-1 and TRBJ2-2; TRBD2 aligns across 9 bases. Germline V gene sequence: CDR1 SQVTM, CDR2 ANQGSEA. The ends lost 6 bases at V and 6 bases at J; junction bases unmatched: 5. CDR3 size: 13 residues. CDR3 DNA sequence: TGCAGCGTCATAGCGGGAGTTGCCGGGGAGCTGTTTTTT. Translation: CSVIAGVAGELFF.

This clone was counted between two and nine times. The CDR3 coding sequence is TGTGCCACCAGTGGGGACATATCCTACAATGAGCAGTTCTTC. This gives the protein CATSGDISYNEQFF. The rearrangement joins TRBV15 to TRBJ2-1, with D possibly TRBD1 on 6 matching bases. The CDR3 sequence is 14 residues long. Trimming removed 6 bases from V and 1 base from J, with 10 bases in between. The germline gives CDR1 LNHNV, CDR2 YYDKDF (reference sequence).

The V call is TRBV30, the J call TRBJ2-2; 7 positions agree with TRBD1. V trimming: 5 bases; J trimming: 7 bases; junction bases outside the gene matches: 10. There are 14 residues in the CDR3. Germline CDR1 and CDR2: GTSNPN and SVGIG (reference sequence). The CDR3 bases are TGTGCCTGGGACGACAGGGTATTAAACGGGGAGCTGTTTTTT. This codes for CAWDDRVLNGELFF.

This clone turned up a few times. The chain links TRBV30 to TRBJ2-1, with TRBD2 matching 9 bases. The CDR3 runs to 15 residues. Germline V CDR1 and CDR2: GTSNPN, SVGIG (reference sequence). The J segment lost 9 bases and the V segment lost 4 bases, leaving 13 bases of the junction unmatched. The CDR3 DNA is TGTGCCTGGACCATAGCGGGAGCCTTTGTTGGTGAGCAGTTCTTC. Translating it yields CAWTIAGAFVGEQFF.

The CDR3 sequence is CASSSGTSSYEQYF. Here the CDR3 DNA reads TGTGCCAGCTCATCAGGGACGAGCTCCTACGAGCAGTACTTC. The V gene is TRBV7-8, the J gene TRBJ2-7, with D perhaps given as TRBD1 or TRBD2 (5 bases each). The CDR3 runs 14 residues. Deletions cut 8 bases from V and 0 bases from J, with 14 bases between. Germline V gives CDR1 SGHVS, CDR2 FQNEAQ.

The chain links TRBV28 to TRBJ1-4, with 10 positions matching TRBD1. CDR3 length equals 18 residues. Germline V lookup: CDR1 MDHEN, CDR2 SYDVKM. The J segment lost 8 bases and the V segment lost 1 base, leaving 13 bases of the junction unmatched. The CDR3 DNA is TGTGCCAGCAGTTTATCTCGTCTCGACAGGGGGCGCGAGGAAAAACTGTTTTTT. Translation gives CASSLSRLDRGREEKLFF.

The rearrangement joins TRBV4-3 to TRBJ2-1; TRBD2 matches 10 bases. CDR1 is LGHNA, CDR2 YSLEER, per germline. The CDR3 covers 15 residues. J gave up 1 base and V 4 bases, and 1 base lay outside the gene matches. This CDR3 reads CASSPTSGSYNEQFF. CDR3 bases: TGCGCCAGCAGCCCGACTAGCGGGTCCTACAATGAGCAGTTCTTC.

This chain connects TRBV4-1 to TRBJ1-1; D is unclear. CDR1 MGHRA and CDR2 YSYEKL come from the germline V gene. The CDR3 is 15 residues long. The V end lost 1 base, the J end lost 1 base, and 10 bases lay between the germline ends. Written as DNA, the CDR3 is TGCGCCAGCAGCCAAGGTGGACGGCCGAACACTGAAGCTTTCTTT. It yields the protein CASSQGGRPNTEAFF.

This clone was recorded a few times. V usage is TRBV30 and J usage is TRBJ1-5; D gene unclear. The CDR3 length is 13 residues. V was cut by 2 bases and J by 7 bases, with 12 bases left in between. CDR1 is GTSNPN and CDR2 is SVGIG in the germline V gene (reference sequence). For the CDR3, the DNA is TGTGCCTGGAGTCTTGACGGGGTACAGCCCCAGCATTTT. This encodes CAWSLDGVQPQHF.

The CDR3 reads CASSVYKGGYEQYF. CDR3 sequence (DNA): TGTGCCAGCAGCGTTTACAAAGGCGGCTACGAGCAGTACTTC. This chain joins TRBV7-9 and TRBJ2-7; D is undetermined. V lost 5 bases to trimming and J lost 3 bases, with 14 bases between them. Germline CDR1 is SEHNR and CDR2 is FQNEAQ (reference sequence). This CDR3 spans 14 amino acids.

This chain links TRBV28 with TRBJ1-1; D perhaps matches TRBD1 (5 bases). From germline, CDR1 is MDHEN and CDR2 SYDVKM. The V end was cut by 5 bases, the J end by 5 bases, with 12 bases between. The CDR3 length is 13 residues. CDR3 nucleotides: TGTGCCAGCAGTCTGACGAGGGGAACTGAAGCTTTCTTT. Protein product: CASSLTRGTEAFF.

This rearrangement joins TRBV7-8 to TRBJ1-1; D is possibly TRBD1 (6 bases). The CDR3 spans 15 residues. Trimming cost V 2 bases and J 4 bases, with 14 bases left between them. Germline CDR1 and CDR2: SGHVS and FQNEAQ. The CDR3 loop reads CASSLFGGQGTEAFF. The CDR3 coding sequence is TGTGCCAGCAGCTTATTCGGGGGGCAAGGCACTGAAGCTTTCTTT.

This chain links TRBV28 with TRBJ1-2, with TRBD1 matching over 7 bases. The V gene end was trimmed by 8 bases and the J gene end by 4 bases; junction bases not matched to a gene: 16. CDR3 length equals 16 residues. Germline V gene lookup returns CDR1 MDHEN and CDR2 SYDVKM. The DNA for the CDR3 is TGTGCCAGCTCAATCATAACCGGGACAGACCTCTATGGCTACACCTTC. This gives the protein CASSIITGTDLYGYTF.